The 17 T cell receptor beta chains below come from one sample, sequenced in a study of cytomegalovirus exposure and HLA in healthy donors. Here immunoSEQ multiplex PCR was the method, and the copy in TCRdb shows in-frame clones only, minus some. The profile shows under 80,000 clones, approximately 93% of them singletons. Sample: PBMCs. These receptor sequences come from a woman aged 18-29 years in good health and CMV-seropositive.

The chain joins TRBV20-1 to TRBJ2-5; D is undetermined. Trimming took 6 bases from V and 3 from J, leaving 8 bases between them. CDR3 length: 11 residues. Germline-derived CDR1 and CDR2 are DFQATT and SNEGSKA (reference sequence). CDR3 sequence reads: CSASREETQYF. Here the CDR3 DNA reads TGCAGTGCCTCAAGAGAAGAGACCCAGTACTTC.

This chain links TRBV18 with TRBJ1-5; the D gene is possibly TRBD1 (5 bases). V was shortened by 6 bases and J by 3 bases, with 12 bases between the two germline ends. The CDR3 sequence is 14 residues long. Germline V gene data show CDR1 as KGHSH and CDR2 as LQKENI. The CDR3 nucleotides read TGTGCCAGCTCGCGGGACGTCAACAATCAGCCCCAGCATTTT. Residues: CASSRDVNNQPQHF.

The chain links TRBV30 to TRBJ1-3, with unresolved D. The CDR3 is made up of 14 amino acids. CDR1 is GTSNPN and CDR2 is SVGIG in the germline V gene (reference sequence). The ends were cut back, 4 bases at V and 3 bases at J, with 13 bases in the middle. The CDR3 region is CAWTPHTFGNTIYF. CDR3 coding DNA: TGTGCCTGGACTCCTCACACCTTTGGAAACACCATATATTTT.

The CDR3 is CSVVGGRGKNIQYF. The CDR3 nucleotides are TGCAGCGTTGTAGGCGGGAGGGGGAAAAACATTCAGTACTTC. The chain recombines TRBV29-1 with TRBJ2-4; 9 nucleotides match TRBD2. This CDR3 region has 14 residues. Germline assignment: CDR1 SQVTM and CDR2 ANQGSEA. Germline trimming cut 4 bases from V and 4 bases from J; bases unmatched to any gene: 5.

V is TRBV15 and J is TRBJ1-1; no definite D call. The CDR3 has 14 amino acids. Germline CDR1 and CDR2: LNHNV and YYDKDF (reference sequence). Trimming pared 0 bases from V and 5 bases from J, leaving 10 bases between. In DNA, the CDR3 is TGTGCCACCAGCAGAGATTTAAGCAGGACTGAAGCTTTCTTT. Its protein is CATSRDLSRTEAFF.

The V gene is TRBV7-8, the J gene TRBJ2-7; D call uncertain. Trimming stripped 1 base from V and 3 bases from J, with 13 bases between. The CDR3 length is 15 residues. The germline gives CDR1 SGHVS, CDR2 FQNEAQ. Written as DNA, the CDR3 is TGTGCCAGCAGCTTAGAGAGACTTCGTAACTACGAGCAGTACTTC. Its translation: CASSLERLRNYEQYF.

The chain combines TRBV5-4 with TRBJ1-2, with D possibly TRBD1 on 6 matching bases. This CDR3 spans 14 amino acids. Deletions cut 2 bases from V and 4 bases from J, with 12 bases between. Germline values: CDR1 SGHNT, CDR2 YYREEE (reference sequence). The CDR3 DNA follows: TGTGCCAGCAGCTTTCCCGGGACATTCTATGGCTACACCTTC. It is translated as CASSFPGTFYGYTF. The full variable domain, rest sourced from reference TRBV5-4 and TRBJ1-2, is ETGVTQSPTHLIKTRGQQVTLRCSSQSGHNTVSWYQQALGQGPQFIFQYYREEENGRGNFPPRFSGLQFPNYSSELNVNALELDDSALYLCASSFPGTFYGYTFGSGTRLTVV.

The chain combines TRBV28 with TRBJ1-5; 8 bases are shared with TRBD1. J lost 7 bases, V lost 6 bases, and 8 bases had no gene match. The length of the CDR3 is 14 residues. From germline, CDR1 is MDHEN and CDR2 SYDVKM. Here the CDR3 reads CASRPTGGWQPQHF. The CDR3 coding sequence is TGTGCCAGCAGACCCACAGGGGGTTGGCAGCCCCAGCATTTT. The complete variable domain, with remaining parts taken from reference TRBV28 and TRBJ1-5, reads DVKVTQSSRYLVKRTGEKVFLECVQDMDHENMFWYRQDPGLGLRLIYFSYDVKMKEKGDIPEGYSVSREKKERFSLILESASTNQTSMYLCASRPTGGWQPQHFGDGTRLSIL.

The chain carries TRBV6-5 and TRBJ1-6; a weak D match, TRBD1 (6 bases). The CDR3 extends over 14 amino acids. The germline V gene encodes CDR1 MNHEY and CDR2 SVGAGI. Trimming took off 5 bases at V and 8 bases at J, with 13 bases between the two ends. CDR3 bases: TGTGCCAGCAGTGATTACAGGGCCGATTCACCCCTCCACTTT. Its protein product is CASSDYRADSPLHF.

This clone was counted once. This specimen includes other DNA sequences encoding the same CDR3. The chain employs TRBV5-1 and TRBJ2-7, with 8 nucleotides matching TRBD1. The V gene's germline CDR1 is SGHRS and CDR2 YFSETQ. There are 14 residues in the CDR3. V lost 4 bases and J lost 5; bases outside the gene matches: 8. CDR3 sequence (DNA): TGCGCCAGCAGCAAGGGACAGGACGGTAACGAGCAGTACTTC. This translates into CASSKGQDGNEQYF.

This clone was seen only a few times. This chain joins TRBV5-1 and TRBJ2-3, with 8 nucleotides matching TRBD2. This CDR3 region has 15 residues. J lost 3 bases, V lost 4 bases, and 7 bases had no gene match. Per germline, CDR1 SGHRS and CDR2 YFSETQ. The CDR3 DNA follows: TGCGCCAGCAGCCCGGTTACTAGCGGTACAGATACGCAGTATTTT. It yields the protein CASSPVTSGTDTQYF. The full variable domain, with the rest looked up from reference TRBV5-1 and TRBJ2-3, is KAGVTQTPRYLIKTRGQQVTLSCSPISGHRSVSWYQQTPGQGLQFLFEYFSETQRNKGNFPGRFSGRQFSNSRSEMNVSTLELGDSALYLCASSPVTSGTDTQYFGPGTRLTVL.

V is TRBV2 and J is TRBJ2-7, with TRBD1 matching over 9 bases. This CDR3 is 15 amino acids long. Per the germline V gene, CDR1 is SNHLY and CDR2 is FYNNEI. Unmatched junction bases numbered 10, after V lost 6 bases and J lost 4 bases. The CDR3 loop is CASSLKGDRVYEQYF. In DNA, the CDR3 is TGTGCCAGCAGCCTTAAGGGGGACAGGGTGTACGAGCAGTACTTC.

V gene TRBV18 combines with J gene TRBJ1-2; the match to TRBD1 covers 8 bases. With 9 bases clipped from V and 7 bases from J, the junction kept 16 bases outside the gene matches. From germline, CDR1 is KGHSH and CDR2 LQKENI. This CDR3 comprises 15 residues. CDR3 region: CASSRDRRPESGYTF. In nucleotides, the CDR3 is TGTGCCAGTTCCCGGGACAGGCGCCCGGAGAGTGGCTACACCTTC.

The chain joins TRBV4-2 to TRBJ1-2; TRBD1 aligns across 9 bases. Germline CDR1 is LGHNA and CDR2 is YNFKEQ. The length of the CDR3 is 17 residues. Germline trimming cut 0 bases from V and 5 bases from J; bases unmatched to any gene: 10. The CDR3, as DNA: TGTGCCAGCAGCCAAGAAGGTCGGACAGGGGATAATTATGGCTACACCTTC. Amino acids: CASSQEGRTGDNYGYTF.

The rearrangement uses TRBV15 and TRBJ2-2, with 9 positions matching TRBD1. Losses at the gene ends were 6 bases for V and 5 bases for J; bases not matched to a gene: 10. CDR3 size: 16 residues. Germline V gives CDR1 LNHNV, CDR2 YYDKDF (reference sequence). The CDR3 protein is CATRGAGTGLTGELFF. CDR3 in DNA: TGTGCCACCAGGGGGGCGGGGACAGGGTTAACCGGGGAGCTGTTTTTT.

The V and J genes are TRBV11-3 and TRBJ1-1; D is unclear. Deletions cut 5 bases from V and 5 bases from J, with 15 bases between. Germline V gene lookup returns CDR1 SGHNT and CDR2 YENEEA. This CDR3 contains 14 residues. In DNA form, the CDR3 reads TGTGCCAGCAGCCAAGACCCTGGAGGGACTGAAGCTTTCTTT. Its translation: CASSQDPGGTEAFF.

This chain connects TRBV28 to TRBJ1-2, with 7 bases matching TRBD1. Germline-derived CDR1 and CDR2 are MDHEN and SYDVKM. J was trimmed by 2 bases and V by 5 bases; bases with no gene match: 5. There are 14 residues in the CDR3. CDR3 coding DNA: TGTGCCAGCAGTGCGACGGGACAGAACTATGGCTACACCTTC. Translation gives CASSATGQNYGYTF.